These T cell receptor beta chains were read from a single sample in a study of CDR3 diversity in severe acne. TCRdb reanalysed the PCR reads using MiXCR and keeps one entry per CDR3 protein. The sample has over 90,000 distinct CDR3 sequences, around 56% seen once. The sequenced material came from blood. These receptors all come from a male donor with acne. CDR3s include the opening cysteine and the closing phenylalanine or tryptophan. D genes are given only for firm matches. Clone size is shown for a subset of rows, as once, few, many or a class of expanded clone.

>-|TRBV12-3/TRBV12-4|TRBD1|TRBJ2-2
CASRAPDRENTGELFF
TGTGCCAGCAGAGCCCCCGACAGGGAGAACACCGGGGAGCTGTTTTTT
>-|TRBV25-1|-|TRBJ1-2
CASSDRTGFGYGYTF
TGTGCCAGCAGTGACCGCACAGGGTTTGGCTATGGCTACACCTTC
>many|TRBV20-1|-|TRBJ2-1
CSARSRASYNEQFF
TGCAGTGCGCGTAGCAGGGCCTCCTACAATGAGCAGTTCTTC
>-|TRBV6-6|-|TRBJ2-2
CASSSTGTGELFF
TGTGCCAGCAGTTCTACAGGCACCGGGGAGCTGTTTTTT
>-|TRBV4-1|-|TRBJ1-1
CASSARVDTEAFF
TGCGCCAGCAGCGCTAGGGTCGACACTGAAGCTTTCTTT
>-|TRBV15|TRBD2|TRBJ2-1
CATSPRPGTIGDPNEQFF
TGTGCCACCAGCCCCCGTCCCGGGACTATAGGGGACCCAAATGAGCAGTTCTTC
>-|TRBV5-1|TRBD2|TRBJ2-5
CASSPGLAGVGETQYF
TGCGCCAGCAGTCCGGGACTAGCGGGAGTGGGTGAGACCCAGTACTTC
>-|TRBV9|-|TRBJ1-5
CASSATGSSSYEQYFGPGTRHF
-
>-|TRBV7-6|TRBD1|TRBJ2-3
CASSSPKRTGSTDTQYF
TGTGCCAGCAGCTCCCCCAAAAGGACAGGGAGCACAGATACGCAGTATTTT
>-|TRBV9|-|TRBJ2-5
CASSAEDATQYF
TGTGCCAGCAGCGCGGAAGATGCGACCCAGTACTTC
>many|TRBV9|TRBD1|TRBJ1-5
CASSRGGQFYQPQHF
TGTGCCAGCAGCCGAGGGGGACAGTTTTATCAGCCCCAGCATTTT
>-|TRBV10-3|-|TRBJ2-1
CAISGGFHLYNEQFF
TGTGCCATCAGTGGGGGGTTTCATCTATACAATGAGCAGTTCTTC
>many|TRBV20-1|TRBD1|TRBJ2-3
CSAREYRGPTDTQYF
TGCAGTGCTAGAGAGTACAGGGGACCCACAGATACGCAGTATTTT
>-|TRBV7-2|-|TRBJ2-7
CASSLSLQPSYEQYF
TGTGCCAGCAGCTTGAGCCTACAACCGTCCTACGAGCAGTACTTC
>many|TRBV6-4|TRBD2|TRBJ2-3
CASSDSAGGLDTQYF
TGTGCCAGCAGTGACTCGGCGGGGGGGCTAGATACGCAGTATTTT
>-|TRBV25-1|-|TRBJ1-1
CASSAGNFEAFF
TGTGCCAGCTCCGCGGGCAACTTTGAAGCTTTCTTT
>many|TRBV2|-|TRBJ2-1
CMCLGDSNEQFF
TGTATGTGCTTAGGCGATAGCAATGAGCAGTTCTTC
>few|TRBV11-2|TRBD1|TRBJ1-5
CASSSWTGGSNQPQHF
TGTGCCAGCAGCTCTTGGACAGGCGGAAGCAATCAGCCCCAGCATTTT
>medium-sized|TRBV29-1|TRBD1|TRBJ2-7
CSVEGTGYEQYF
TGCAGCGTTGAGGGGACAGGCTACGAGCAGTACTTC
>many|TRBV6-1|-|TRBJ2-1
CASSEAGGSYNEQFF
TGTGCCAGCAGTGAAGCAGGGGGCTCCTACAATGAGCAGTTCTTC
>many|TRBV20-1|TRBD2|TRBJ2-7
CSATPDSGSEEQYF
TGCAGTGCCACACCCGATAGCGGGAGTGAAGAGCAGTACTTC
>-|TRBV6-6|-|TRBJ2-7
CASSYGGAAYEQYF
TGTGCCAGCAGTTACGGGGGGGCAGCCTACGAGCAGTACTTC
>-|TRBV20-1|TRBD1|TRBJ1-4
CSATGIRTGVNEKLFF
TGCAGTGCTACTGGGATACGGACAGGGGTTAATGAAAAACTGTTTTTT
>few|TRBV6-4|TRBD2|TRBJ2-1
CASSAGLAGTGEQFF
TGTGCCAGCAGTGCCGGACTAGCGGGAACTGGTGAGCAGTTCTTT
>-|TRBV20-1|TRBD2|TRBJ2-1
CSARTGLYNEQFF
TGCAGTGCTAGAACGGGACTATACAATGAGCAGTTCTTC
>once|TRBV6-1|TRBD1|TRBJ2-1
CAGSEVGATGGDEQFF
TGTGCCGGCAGTGAAGTAGGAGCCACAGGGGGTGATGAGCAGTTCTTC
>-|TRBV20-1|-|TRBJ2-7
CSARATYGQYF
TGCAGTGCCAGAGCTACGTACGGGCAGTACTTC
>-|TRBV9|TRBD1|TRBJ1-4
CASSVSPGGSEKLFF
TGTGCCAGCAGCGTAAGCCCAGGGGGGAGTGAAAAACTGTTTTTT
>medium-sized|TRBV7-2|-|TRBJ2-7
CASSVDSKERLREQYF
TGTGCCAGCAGCGTCGACAGCAAAGAACGGCTACGCGAGCAGTACTTC
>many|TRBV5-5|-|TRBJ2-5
CASSLGFGFETQYF
TGTGCCAGCAGCTTGGGATTTGGTTTTGAGACCCAGTACTTC
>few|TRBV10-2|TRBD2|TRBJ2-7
CASSESHTGGSEQYF
TGCGCCAGCAGTGAGTCCCACACGGGAGGGAGCGAGCAGTACTTC
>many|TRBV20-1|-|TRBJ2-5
CSARDDSGVGQETQYF
TGCAGTGCTAGAGATGATTCAGGGGTGGGACAAGAGACCCAGTACTTC
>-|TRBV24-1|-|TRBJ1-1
CATSLGGGGQAFF
TGTGCCACTTCGTTGGGGGGCGGGGGACAAGCTTTCTTT
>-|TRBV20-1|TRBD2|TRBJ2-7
CSARPLAGSYEQYF
TGCAGTGCTAGACCCTTAGCGGGGAGCTACGAGCAGTACTTC
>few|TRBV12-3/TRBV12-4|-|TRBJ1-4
CASRDREEPEKLFF
TGTGCCAGCCGAGACCGAGAGGAGCCTGAAAAACTGTTTTTT
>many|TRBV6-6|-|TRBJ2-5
CASTRGQETQYF
TGTGCCAGCACTAGGGGCCAAGAGACCCAGTACTTC
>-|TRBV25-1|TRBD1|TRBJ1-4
CASSGTVPTTVFF
TGTGCCAGCAGCGGGACAGTGCCTACCACGGTGTTTTTT
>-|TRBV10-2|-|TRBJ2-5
CASSPSRDRRETQYF
TGTGCCAGCAGCCCCTCCCGTGATAGACGGGAGACCCAGTACTTC
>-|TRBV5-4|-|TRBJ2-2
CASHSPGLSEGRELFF
TGTGCCAGCCACAGTCCGGGACTCTCGGAGGGCCGGGAGCTGTTTTTT
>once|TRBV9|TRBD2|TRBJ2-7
CASSRTSGRGPWDEQYF
TGTGCCAGCAGCAGAACTAGCGGGAGGGGCCCGTGGGACGAGCAGTACTTC
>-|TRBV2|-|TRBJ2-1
CASHSGNNEQFF
TGTGCCAGCCACTCTGGAAACAATGAGCAGTTCTTC
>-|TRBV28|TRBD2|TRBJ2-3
CASGLAGEGRDTQYF
TGTGCCAGCGGGCTAGCGGGAGAGGGAAGGGATACGCAGTATTTT
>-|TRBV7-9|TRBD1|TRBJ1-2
CASSETLQGWYGYTF
TGTGCCAGCAGTGAAACGTTACAGGGGTGGTATGGCTACACCTTC
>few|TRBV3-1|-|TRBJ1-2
CASRRGQFYGYTF
TGTGCCAGCAGGCGAGGACAGTTCTATGGCTACACCTTC
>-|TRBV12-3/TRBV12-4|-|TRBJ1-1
CASSLAGRFEAFF
TGTGCCAGCAGTTTAGCCGGCAGGTTTGAAGCTTTCTTT
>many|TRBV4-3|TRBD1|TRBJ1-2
CASSQDRVPTGSYGYTF
TGCGCCAGCAGCCAAGATCGGGTCCCGACAGGGAGCTATGGCTACACCTTC
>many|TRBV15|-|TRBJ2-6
CATSSFTGSGANVLTF
TGTGCCACCAGCAGTTTCACAGGGTCTGGGGCCAACGTCCTGACTTTC
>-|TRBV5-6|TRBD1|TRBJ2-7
CASSPRDRGGYEQYF
TGTGCCAGCAGCCCGAGGGACAGGGGAGGGTACGAGCAGTACTTC
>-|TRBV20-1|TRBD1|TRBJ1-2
CSATGGHYGYTF
TGCAGTGCAACAGGGGGCCATTATGGCTACACCTTC
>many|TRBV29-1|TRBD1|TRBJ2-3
CSVEGWTGRSTDTQYF
TGCAGCGTTGAAGGATGGACAGGGAGAAGTACAGATACGCAGTATTTT
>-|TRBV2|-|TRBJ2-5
CASSPVGQETQYF
TGTGCCAGCAGCCCCGTGGGTCAAGAGACCCAGTACTTC
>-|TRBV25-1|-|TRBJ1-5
CASSTGKSQPQHF
TGTGCCAGCAGTACAGGGAAAAGCCAGCCCCAGCATTTT